These 10 T cell receptor beta chains originate from one sample sequenced in a study of blood T cell repertoires in COVID-19. Repertoires were generated with immunoSEQ multiplex PCR, while TCRdb's copy carries only in-frame clones and drops some. The sample contains tens of thousands of clones, around three quarters of which appear only once. Specimen: peripheral blood. The receptor source for this set is a woman in her 70s with acute or convalescent COVID-19.

This clone was observed a handful of times. The chain recombines TRBV6-4 with TRBJ2-6, with D tentatively TRBD1 (5 bases). With 2 bases removed from V and 0 bases from J, the gap between germline ends came to 11 bases. There are 17 residues in the CDR3. Germline loops: CDR1 MRHNA, CDR2 SNTAGT. The CDR3 nucleotides are TGTGCCAGCAGTGACAGGGGCGATAACTCTGGGGCCAACGTCCTGACTTTC. As protein: CASSDRGDNSGANVLTF.

The chain carries TRBV6-1 and TRBJ2-1, with 10 bases identical to TRBD2. This CDR3 spans 18 amino acids. V shed 3 bases, J shed 8 bases, and the junction held 16 bases outside the gene matches. CDR1 is MNHNS and CDR2 is SASEGT in the germline V gene. The CDR3 coding sequence is TGTGCCAGCAGTGATTCTTTCGCTAGCGGGGGATCTATGGATGAGCAGTTCTTC. Translation: CASSDSFASGGSMDEQFF.

CDR3 protein: CASSESEGLDTEAFF. CDR3 nucleotides: TGCGCCAGCAGTGAGTCGGAGGGGCTGGACACTGAAGCTTTCTTT. This sequence joins TRBV10-2 and TRBJ1-1; D is perhaps TRBD1 (5 bases). With 0 bases removed from V and 3 bases from J, the gap between germline ends came to 11 bases. The CDR3 is made up of 15 amino acids. The germline V gene encodes CDR1 WSHSY and CDR2 SAAADI.

This clone was observed a few times. The chain employs TRBV5-1 and TRBJ1-2; 8 bases line up with TRBD1. The CDR3 extends over 14 amino acids. The V segment lost 4 bases and the J segment 8 bases; nucleotides outside the gene matches: 10. Germline V gene lookup returns CDR1 SGHRS and CDR2 YFSETQ. CDR3 sequence reads: CASSPAGGAGGYTF. The CDR3 bases are TGCGCCAGCAGCCCCGCAGGGGGCGCGGGCGGCTACACCTTC.

This sequence joins TRBV4-3 and TRBJ1-3; D is ambiguous. In germline, CDR1 is LGHNA, CDR2 YSLEER. Trimming stripped 0 bases from V and 0 bases from J, with 9 bases between. The CDR3 totals 16 residues. The CDR3 reads CASSQDRARSGNTIYF. The CDR3 DNA reads TGCGCCAGCAGCCAAGATCGCGCCCGCTCTGGAAACACCATATATTTT.

V gene TRBV5-6 combines with J gene TRBJ2-7, with a possible D match to TRBD1 (5 bases). Per germline, CDR1 SGHDT and CDR2 YYEEEE. Trimming took off 0 bases at V and 7 bases at J, with 8 bases between the two ends. The CDR3 contains 12 residues. The CDR3 coding sequence is TGTGCCAGCAGCTTGGCCCAGGGAGAGCAGTACTTC. Its translation is CASSLAQGEQYF. Complete variable domain (other parts from reference TRBV5-6 and TRBJ2-7): DAGVTQSPTHLIKTRGQQVTLRCSPKSGHDTVSWYQQALGQGPQFIFQYYEEEERQRGNFPDRFSGHQFPNYSSELNVNALLLGDSALYLCASSLAQGEQYFGPGTRLTVT.

This clone was counted a few times. The chain couples TRBV7-9 to TRBJ1-2, with 7 bases identical to TRBD1. The germline CDR1 and CDR2 sequences are SEHNR and FQNEAQ (reference sequence). V shed 3 bases and J 5 bases; nucleotides not matched to a gene: 12. The CDR3 is 16 residues long. In DNA form, the CDR3 reads TGTGCCAGCAGCTTCCTTTCAGGGACAGCGTATTATGGCTACACCTTC. Protein product: CASSFLSGTAYYGYTF.

This rearrangement joins TRBV7-2 to TRBJ1-1, with D unclear. Trimming removed 5 bases at V and 1 base at J, with 11 bases between. Germline CDR1 reads SGHTA; CDR2 reads FQGNSA. The CDR3 is 14 residues long. DNA for the CDR3: TGTGCCAGCAGCCCGAGCACAGCGAACACTGAAGCTTTCTTT. Its protein product is CASSPSTANTEAFF.

This clone appeared a few times. The chain uses TRBV2 and TRBJ1-4; D remains unclear. Between the trimmed V and J ends, which lost 7 bases and 4 bases, there was a span of 16 bases. Germline CDR1 and CDR2: SNHLY and FYNNEI. CDR3 length equals 15 residues. This chain's CDR3 is CASTSGWRLNEKLFF. The CDR3 DNA reads TGTGCCAGCACCTCCGGGTGGCGGCTTAATGAAAAACTGTTTTTT.

This clone was seen a few times. The V call is TRBV5-5, the J call TRBJ2-7; 8 nucleotides agree with TRBD1. CDR3 size: 16 residues. V gave up 4 bases and J gave up 3 bases; unmatched junction bases: 12. Germline loops: CDR1 SGHKS, CDR2 YYEKEE (reference sequence). The CDR3 region is CASSTAQGARIYEQYF. The DNA for the CDR3 is TGTGCCAGCAGCACGGCGCAGGGGGCGCGAATCTACGAGCAGTACTTC. Drawing the rest from reference TRBV5-5 and TRBJ2-7, the complete variable domain is DAGVTQSPTHLIKTRGQQVTLRCSPISGHKSVSWYQQVLGQGPQFIFQYYEKEERGRGNFPDRFSARQFPNYSSELNVNALLLGDSALYLCASSTAQGARIYEQYFGPGTRLTVT.